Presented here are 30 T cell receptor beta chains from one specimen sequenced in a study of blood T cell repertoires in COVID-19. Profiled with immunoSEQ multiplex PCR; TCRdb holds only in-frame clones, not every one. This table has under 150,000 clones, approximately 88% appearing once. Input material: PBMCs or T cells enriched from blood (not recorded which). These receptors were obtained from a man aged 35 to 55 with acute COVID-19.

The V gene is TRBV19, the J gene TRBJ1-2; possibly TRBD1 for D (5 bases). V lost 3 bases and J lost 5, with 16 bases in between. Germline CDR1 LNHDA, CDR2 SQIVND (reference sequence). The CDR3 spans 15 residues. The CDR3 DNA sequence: TGTGCCAGTAGTATCGGGCCCCGACAGCTATATGGCTACACCTTC. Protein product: CASSIGPRQLYGYTF.

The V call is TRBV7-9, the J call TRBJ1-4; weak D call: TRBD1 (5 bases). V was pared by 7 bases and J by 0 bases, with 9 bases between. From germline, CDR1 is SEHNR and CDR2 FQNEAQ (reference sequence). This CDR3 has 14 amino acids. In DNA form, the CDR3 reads TGTGCCAGCAACCTAGGGGCAACTAATGAAAAACTGTTTTTT. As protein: CASNLGATNEKLFF. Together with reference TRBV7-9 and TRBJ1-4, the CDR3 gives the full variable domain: DTGVSQNPRHKITKRGQNVTFRCDPISEHNRLYWYRQTLGQGPEFLTYFQNEAQLEKSRLLSDRFSAERPKGSFSTLEIQRTEQGDSAMYLCASNLGATNEKLFFGSGTQLSVL.

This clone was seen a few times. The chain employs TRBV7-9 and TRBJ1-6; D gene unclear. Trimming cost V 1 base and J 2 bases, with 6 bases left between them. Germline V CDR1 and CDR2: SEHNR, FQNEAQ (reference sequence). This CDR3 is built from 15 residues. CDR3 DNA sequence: TGTGCCAGCAGCTTAGGACATACCTATAATTCACCCCTCCACTTT. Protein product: CASSLGHTYNSPLHF.

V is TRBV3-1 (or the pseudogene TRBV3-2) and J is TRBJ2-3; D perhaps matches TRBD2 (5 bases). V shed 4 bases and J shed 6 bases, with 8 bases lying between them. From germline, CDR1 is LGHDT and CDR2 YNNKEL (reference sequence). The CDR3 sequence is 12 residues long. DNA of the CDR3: TGTGCCAGCAGCCCCTCGGGGGATACGCAGTATTTT. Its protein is CASSPSGDTQYF.

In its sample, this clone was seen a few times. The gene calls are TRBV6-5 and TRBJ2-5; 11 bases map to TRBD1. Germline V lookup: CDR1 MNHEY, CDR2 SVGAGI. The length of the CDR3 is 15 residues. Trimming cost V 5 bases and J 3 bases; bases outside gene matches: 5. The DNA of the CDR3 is TGTGCCAGCAGTAGGCCGGGACAGGGGGAAGAGACCCAGTACTTC. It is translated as CASSRPGQGEETQYF.

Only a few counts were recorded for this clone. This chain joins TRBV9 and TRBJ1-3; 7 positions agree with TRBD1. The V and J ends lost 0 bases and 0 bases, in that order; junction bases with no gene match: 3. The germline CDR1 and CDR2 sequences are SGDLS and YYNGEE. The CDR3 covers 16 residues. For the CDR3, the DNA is TGTGCCAGCAGCGTAGGGGACAGAAGCTCTGGAAACACCATATATTTT. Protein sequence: CASSVGDRSSGNTIYF.

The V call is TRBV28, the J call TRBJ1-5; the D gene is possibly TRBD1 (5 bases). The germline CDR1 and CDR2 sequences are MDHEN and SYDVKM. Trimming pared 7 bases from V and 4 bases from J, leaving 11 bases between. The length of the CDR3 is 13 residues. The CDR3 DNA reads TGTGCCAGCAATCAAGGGGAAAATCAGCCCCAGCATTTT. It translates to CASNQGENQPQHF.

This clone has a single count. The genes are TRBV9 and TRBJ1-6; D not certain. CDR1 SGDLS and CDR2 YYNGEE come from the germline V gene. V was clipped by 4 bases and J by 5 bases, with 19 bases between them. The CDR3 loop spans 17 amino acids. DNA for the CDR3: TGTGCCAGCAGCTCCCGTGATGGAGGGTATGATAATTCACCCCTCCACTTT. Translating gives CASSSRDGGYDNSPLHF.

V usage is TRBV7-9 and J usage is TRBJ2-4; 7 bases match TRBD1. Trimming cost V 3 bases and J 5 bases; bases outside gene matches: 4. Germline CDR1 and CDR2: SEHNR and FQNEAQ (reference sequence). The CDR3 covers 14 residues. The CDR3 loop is CASSFRDSQNIQYF. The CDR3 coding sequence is TGTGCCAGCAGCTTCCGGGACAGCCAAAACATTCAGTACTTC.

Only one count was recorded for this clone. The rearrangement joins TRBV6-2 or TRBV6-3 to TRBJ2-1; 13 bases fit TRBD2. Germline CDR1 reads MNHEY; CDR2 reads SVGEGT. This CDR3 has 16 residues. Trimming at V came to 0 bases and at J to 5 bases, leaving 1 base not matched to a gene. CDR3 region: CASSYSGTSGDNEQFF. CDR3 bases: TGTGCCAGCAGTTACTCCGGGACTAGCGGGGACAATGAGCAGTTCTTC.

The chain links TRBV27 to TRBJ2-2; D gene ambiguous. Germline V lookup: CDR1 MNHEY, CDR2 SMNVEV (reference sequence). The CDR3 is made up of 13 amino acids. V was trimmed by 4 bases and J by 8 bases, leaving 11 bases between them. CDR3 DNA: TGTGCCAGCAGTTCTGGGCTTTGGGGGGAGCTGTTTTTT. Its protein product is CASSSGLWGELFF.

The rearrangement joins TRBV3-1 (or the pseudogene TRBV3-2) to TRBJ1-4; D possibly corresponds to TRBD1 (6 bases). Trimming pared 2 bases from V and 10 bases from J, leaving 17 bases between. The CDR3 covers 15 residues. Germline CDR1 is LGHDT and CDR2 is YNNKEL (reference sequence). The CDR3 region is CASSQWDGGPGKLFF. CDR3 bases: TGTGCCAGCAGCCAATGGGACGGGGGGCCCGGAAAACTGTTTTTT.

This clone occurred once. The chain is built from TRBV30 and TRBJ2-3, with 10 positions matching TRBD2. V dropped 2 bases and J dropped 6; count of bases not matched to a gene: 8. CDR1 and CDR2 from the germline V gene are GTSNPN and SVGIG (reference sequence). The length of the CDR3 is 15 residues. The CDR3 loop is CAWSRSGRAYDTQYF. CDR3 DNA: TGTGCCTGGAGTAGAAGCGGGAGGGCCTACGATACGCAGTATTTT.

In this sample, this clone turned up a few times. The CDR3 DNA reads TGTGCCAGCAGCCTCCTAGCGGGGAACTCTGGGGCCAACGTCCTGACTTTC. Protein product: CASSLLAGNSGANVLTF. V and J are TRBV9 and TRBJ2-6, with 9 positions matching TRBD2. Per the germline V gene, CDR1 is SGDLS and CDR2 is YYNGEE. The CDR3 is made up of 17 amino acids. After removal of 4 bases from V and 0 bases from J, the junction contained 5 bases not matched to a gene. The whole variable domain, remainder taken from reference TRBV9 and TRBJ2-6, is DSGVTQTPKHLITATGQRVTLRCSPRSGDLSVYWYQQSLDQGLQFLIQYYNGEERAKGNILERFSAQQFPDLHSELNLSSLELGDSALYFCASSLLAGNSGANVLTFGAGSRLTVL.

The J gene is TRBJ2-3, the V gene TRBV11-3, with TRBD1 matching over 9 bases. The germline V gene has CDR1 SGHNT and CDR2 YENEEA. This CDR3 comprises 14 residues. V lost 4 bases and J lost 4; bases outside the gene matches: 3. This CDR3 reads CASSSRTGADTQYF. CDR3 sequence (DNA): TGTGCCAGCAGCTCCCGGACAGGGGCAGATACGCAGTATTTT.

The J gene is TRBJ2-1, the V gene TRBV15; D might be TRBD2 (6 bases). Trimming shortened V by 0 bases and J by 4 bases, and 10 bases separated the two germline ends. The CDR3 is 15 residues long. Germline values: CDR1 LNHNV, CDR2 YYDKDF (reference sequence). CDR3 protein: CATSREEGGYNEQFF. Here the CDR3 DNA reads TGTGCCACCAGCAGAGAGGAGGGAGGATACAATGAGCAGTTCTTC.

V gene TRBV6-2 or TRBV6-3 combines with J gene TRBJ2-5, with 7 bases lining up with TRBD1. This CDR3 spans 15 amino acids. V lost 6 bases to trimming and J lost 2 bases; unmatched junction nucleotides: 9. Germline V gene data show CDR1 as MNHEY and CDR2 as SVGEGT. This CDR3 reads CASSITGTAQETQYF. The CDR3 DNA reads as TGTGCCAGCAGCATAACCGGGACAGCACAAGAGACCCAGTACTTC.

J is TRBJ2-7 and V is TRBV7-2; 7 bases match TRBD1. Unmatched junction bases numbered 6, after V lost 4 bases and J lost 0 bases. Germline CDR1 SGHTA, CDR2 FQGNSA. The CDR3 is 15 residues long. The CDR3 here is CASSWARGSSYEQYF. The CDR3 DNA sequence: TGTGCCAGCAGCTGGGCCAGGGGGAGCTCCTACGAGCAGTACTTC. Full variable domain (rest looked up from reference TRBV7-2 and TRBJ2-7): GAGVSQSPSNKVTEKGKDVELRCDPISGHTALYWYRQSLGQGLEFLIYFQGNSAPDKSGLPSDRFSAERTGGSVSTLTIQRTQQEDSAVYLCASSWARGSSYEQYFGPGTRLTVT.

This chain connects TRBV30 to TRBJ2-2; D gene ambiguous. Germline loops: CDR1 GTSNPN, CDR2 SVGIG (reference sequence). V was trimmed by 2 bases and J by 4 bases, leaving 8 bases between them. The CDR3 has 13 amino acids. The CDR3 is CAWSTVSTGELFF. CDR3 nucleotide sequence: TGTGCCTGGAGTACAGTGAGCACCGGGGAGCTGTTTTTT.

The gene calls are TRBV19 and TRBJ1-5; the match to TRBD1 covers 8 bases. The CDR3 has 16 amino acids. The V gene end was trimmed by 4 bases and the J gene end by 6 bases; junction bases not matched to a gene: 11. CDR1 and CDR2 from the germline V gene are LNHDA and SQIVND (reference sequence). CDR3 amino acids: CASSTLDRERGQPQHF. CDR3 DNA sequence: TGTGCCAGTAGTACTTTGGACAGGGAAAGGGGTCAGCCCCAGCATTTT.

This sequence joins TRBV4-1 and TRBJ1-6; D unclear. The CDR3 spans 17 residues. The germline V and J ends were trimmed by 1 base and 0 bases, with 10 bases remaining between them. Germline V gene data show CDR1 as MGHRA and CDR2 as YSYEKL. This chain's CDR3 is CASSQARRSSYNSPLHF. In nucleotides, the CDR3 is TGCGCCAGCAGCCAAGCGAGAAGGAGCTCCTATAATTCACCCCTCCACTTT.

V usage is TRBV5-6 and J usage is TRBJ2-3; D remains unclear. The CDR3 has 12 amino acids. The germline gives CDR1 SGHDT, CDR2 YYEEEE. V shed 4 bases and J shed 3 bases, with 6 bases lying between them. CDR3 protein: CASSRVTDTQYF. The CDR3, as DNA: TGTGCCAGCAGCCGAGTGACAGATACGCAGTATTTT.

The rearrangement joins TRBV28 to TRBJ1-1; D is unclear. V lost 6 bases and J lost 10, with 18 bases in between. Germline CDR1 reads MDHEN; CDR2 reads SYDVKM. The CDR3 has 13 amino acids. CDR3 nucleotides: TGTGCCAGCAGGGTTTCCGGGAAATTCACAGCTTTCTTT. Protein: CASRVSGKFTAFF.

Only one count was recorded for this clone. Here the CDR3 DNA reads TGTGCCAGCAGTTTGACAGGGGGCACCGGGGAGCTGTTTTTT. It encodes CASSLTGGTGELFF. The chain links TRBV28 to TRBJ2-2, with 9 positions matching TRBD1. CDR1 is MDHEN, CDR2 SYDVKM, per germline. CDR3 length equals 14 residues. The J segment lost 4 bases and the V segment lost 3 bases, leaving 0 bases of the junction unmatched.

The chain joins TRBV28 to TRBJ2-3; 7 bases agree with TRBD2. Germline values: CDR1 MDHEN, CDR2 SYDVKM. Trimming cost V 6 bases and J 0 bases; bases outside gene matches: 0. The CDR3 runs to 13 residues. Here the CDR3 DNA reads TGTGCCAGCAGCGGGGGGAGCACAGATACGCAGTATTTT. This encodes CASSGGSTDTQYF.

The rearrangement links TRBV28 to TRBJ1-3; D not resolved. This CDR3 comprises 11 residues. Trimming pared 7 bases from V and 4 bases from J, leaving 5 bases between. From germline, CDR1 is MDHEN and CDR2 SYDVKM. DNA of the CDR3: TGTGCCAGCATGTTAGGAAACACCATATATTTT. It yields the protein CASMLGNTIYF.

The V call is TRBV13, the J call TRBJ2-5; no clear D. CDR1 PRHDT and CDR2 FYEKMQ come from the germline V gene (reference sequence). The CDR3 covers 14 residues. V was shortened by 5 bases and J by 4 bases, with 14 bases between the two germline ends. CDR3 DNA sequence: TGTGCCAGCAGCCTCGAGGCGTTACCAGAGACCCAGTACTTC. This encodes CASSLEALPETQYF.

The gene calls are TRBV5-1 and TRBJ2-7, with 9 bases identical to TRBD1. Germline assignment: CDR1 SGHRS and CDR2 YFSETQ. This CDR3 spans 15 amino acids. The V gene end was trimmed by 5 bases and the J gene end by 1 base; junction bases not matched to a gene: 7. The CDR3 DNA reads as TGCGCCAGCAGACCTGGACAGGGGTTGTCCTACGAGCAGTACTTC. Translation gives CASRPGQGLSYEQYF.

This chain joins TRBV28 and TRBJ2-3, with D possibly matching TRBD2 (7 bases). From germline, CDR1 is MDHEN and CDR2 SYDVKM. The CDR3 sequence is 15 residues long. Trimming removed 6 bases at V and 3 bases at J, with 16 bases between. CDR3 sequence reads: CASRPAQGGTDTQYF. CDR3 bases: TGTGCCAGCAGACCCGCACAGGGAGGGACAGATACGCAGTATTTT.

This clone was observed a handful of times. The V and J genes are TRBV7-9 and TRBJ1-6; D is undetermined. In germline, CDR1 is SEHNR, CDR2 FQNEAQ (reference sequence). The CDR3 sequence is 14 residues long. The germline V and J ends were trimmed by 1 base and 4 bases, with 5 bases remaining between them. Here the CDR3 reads CASSLEQYNSPLHF. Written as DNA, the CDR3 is TGTGCCAGCAGCTTAGAACAGTATAATTCACCCCTCCACTTT.